This TCR beta chain was sequenced in a study of cytomegalovirus exposure and HLA in healthy donors. CDR1 MNHEY and CDR2 SMNVEV come from the germline V gene (reference sequence). The CDR3 extends over 18 amino acids. V lost 5 bases to trimming and J lost 0 bases, with 17 bases between them. PCR employed 60 Vbeta and 13 Jbeta primers. Measured with immunoSEQ multiplex PCR; TCRdb has only the in-frame clones, and not every one. The sample carries 95,000 to 150,000 clones, around three quarters recorded once. The gene calls are TRBV27 and TRBJ2-6, with D maybe TRBD2 (6 bases). The source material was PBMCs. The origin of this receptor is a man aged 25-40 years in good health and CMV-seronegative. The CDR3 region is CASSRRRALSSGANVLTF. CDR3 sequence (DNA): TGTGCCAGCAGTCGACGGAGGGCGCTGAGCTCTGGGGCCAACGTCCTGACTTTC. The complete variable domain, with remaining parts taken from reference TRBV27 and TRBJ2-6, reads EAQVTQNPRYLITVTGKKLTVTCSQNMNHEYMSWYRQDPGLGLRQIYYSMNVEVTDKGDVPEGYKVSRKEKRNFPLILESPSPNQTSLYFCASSRRRALSSGANVLTFGAGSRLTVL.